The present entry profiles one T cell receptor beta chain with its context. This clone's antigen is unknown. It has no much larger one-base neighbor in the sample; base qualities were not kept. The data are from a study of a mutant IDH1 vaccine in newly diagnosed glioma listed by TCRdb under 2021. Broadly, across the study: Vaccination began 4-6 weeks after radiotherapy alone, or alongside temozolomide cycles in the chemotherapy-containing groups. The week-35 safety follow-up was designated visit V12, and the week-47 end of study was designated visit V13. Of the approximately 30 treated patients, around 62% were male and about 40% were female, and the mean age was 40.4 years. Peripheral blood samples were drawn at six visits, namely V03 (baseline), V05, V07, V10, V12 and V13. Prior to enrollment, patients had been given standard therapy consisting of radiotherapy alone, temozolomide alone, or radiochemotherapy with temozolomide, with the combination given to most patients. Longitudinal TCRB deep sequencing was done for 20 to 25 treated patients, wherever samples were available for exploratory analyses. General conclusions and limits of the study: Immune responses induced by the vaccine were seen in around 94% of patients across multiple MHC alleles. No apparent relationship was observed between pseudoprogression and alterations in the top peripheral T cell clonotypes detected by TCRB sequencing. It was noted by the authors that analyses of patient blood samples could not be reproduced owing to sample limitations. PBMC samples for TCRB deep sequencing were selected based on availability.

Per the publication, the time point label means: week 35, safety follow-up. Each vaccine dose, consisting of 300 ug of a 20-mer mutant IDH1 peptide in Montanide, was administered subcutaneously with topical imiquimod. Patients received eight vaccinations in weeks 1, 3, 5, 7, 11, 15, 19 and 23, corresponding to visits V03 through V10. The donors had newly diagnosed IDH1-mutant astrocytomas of WHO grade 3 or 4 that showed loss of nuclear ATRX. The samples were drawn from NOA16, a multicentre, single-arm, open-label phase I trial in Germany that tested a mutant IDH1 peptide vaccine in humans for the first time. The DNeasy Blood and Tissue Kit was used to extract genomic DNA from EDTA blood for TCRB sequencing. Library preparation was by the immunoSEQ multiplex PCR assay. Following the manufacturer's protocol, the hsTCRB Kit was used to amplify rearranged TCR beta chain sequences. TCRB libraries were sequenced on an Illumina MiSeq. As for the original processing: The proprietary platform of the kit vendor was used for demultiplexing, trimming and gene mapping. TCRdb took this table from immuneACCESS and kept in-frame rearrangements with V and J called. Such tables lack part of the clones; where checked against another copy, unresolved V genes explain under half of the gap, and the rest is unexplained. V and J calls and clone size are those listed in that table; D and trimming were worked out from the DNA. In all, the sample holds approximately 50,000 clones, and 80% to 90% of those were seen once. The ten largest account for 1.5% to 2% of the sample.

The sample consisted of PBMCs, taken from a glioma patient whose treatment included an IDH1 peptide vaccine. This clonotype was obtained from a man aged 35 to 55 with glioma.

The DNA sequence is TGTGCCAGCAGCCGAGCGGAGGGCCCCAACAATGAGCAGTTCTTC. Its translation is CASSRAEGPNNEQFF. Here the chain combines TRBV4-2 and TRBJ2-1; TRBD2 is perhaps the D gene, given 6 matching bases. Reading the germline V gene gives CDR1 LGHNA and CDR2 YNFKEQ. Including cysteine and phenylalanine, the CDR3 has 15 amino acids. Only CDR3 DNA remains: 45 bases, in frame from the first base. The V end loses 4 bases and the J end loses 5 bases, and a stretch of 15 bases separates them.